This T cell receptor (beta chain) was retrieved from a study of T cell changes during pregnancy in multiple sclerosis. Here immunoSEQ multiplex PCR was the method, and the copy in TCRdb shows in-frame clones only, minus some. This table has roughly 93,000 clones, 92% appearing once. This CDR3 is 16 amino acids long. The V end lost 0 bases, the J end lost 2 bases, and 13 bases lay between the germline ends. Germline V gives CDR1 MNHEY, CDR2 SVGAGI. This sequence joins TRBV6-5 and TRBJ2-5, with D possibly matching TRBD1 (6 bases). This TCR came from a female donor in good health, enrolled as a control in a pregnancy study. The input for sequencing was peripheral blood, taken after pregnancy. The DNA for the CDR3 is TGTGCCAGCAGTTACTCGATACAGGGTGTGCAAGAGACCCAGTACTTC. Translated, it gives CASSYSIQGVQETQYF.